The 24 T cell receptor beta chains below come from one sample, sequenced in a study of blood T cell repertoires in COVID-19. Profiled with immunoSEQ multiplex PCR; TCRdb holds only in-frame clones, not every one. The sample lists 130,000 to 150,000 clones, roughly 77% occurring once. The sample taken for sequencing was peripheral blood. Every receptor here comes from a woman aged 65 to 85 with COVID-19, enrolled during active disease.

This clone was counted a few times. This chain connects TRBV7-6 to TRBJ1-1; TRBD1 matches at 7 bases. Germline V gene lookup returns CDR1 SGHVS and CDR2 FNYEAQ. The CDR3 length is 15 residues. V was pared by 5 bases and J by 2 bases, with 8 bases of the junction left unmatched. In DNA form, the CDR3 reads TGTGCCAGCAGCCCCCGACAGGGAATTAACACTGAAGCTTTCTTT. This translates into CASSPRQGINTEAFF.

The CDR3 DNA follows: TGTGCCAGCAACTCCCTCCAAACAGGGAAAGCGGTAGCTTTCTTT. Encoded protein: CASNSLQTGKAVAFF. V is TRBV5-8 and J is TRBJ1-1, with a weak D call TRBD1 (6 bases). V was clipped by 6 bases and J by 10 bases, with 25 bases between them. The germline V gene has CDR1 SGHTS and CDR2 YDEGEE. This CDR3 contains 15 residues.

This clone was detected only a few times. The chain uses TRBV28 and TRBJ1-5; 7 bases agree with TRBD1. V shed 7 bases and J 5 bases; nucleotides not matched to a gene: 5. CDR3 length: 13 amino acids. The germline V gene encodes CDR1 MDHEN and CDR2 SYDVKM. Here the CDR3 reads CASKNRGDQPQHF. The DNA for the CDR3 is TGTGCCAGCAAGAACAGGGGCGATCAGCCCCAGCATTTT.

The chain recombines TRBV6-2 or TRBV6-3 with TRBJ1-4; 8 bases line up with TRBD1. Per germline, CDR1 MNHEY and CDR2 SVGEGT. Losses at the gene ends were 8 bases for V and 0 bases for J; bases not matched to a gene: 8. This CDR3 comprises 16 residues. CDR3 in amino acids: CASCRTGLATNEKLFF. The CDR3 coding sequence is TGTGCCAGCTGCCGGACAGGGCTTGCAACTAATGAAAAACTGTTTTTT.

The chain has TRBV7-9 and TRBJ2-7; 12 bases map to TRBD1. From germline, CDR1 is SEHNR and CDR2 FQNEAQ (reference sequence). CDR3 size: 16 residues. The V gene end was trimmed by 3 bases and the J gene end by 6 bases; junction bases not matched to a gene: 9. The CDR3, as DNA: TGTGCCAGCAGCTTTGCGGGACAGGGGGCAGGTCGCGAGCAGTACTTC. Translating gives CASSFAGQGAGREQYF.

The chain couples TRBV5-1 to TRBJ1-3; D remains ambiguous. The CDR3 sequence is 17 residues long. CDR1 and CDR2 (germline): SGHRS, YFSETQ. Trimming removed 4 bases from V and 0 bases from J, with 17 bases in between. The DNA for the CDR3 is TGCGCCAGCAGCCTCACCCGGGGTCAGAGCTCTGGAAACACCATATATTTT. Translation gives CASSLTRGQSSGNTIYF.

The CDR3 region has the DNA TGCGCCAGCAGCCCCCAGATGGGGGGGGAATACCAAGAGACCCAGTACTTC. This translates into CASSPQMGGEYQETQYF. The V gene is TRBV4-1, the J gene TRBJ2-5; 7 bases match TRBD2. The length of the CDR3 is 17 residues. With 4 bases clipped from V and 0 bases from J, the junction kept 11 bases outside the gene matches. In germline, CDR1 is MGHRA, CDR2 YSYEKL.

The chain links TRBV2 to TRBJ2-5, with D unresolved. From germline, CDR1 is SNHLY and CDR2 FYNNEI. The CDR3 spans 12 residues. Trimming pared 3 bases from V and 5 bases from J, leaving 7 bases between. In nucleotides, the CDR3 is TGTGCCAGCAGTGACCAAATGGAGACCCAGTACTTC. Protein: CASSDQMETQYF.

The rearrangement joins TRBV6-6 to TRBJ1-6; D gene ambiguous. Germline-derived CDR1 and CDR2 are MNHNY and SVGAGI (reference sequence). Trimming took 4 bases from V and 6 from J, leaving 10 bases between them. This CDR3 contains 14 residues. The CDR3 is CASSFAESNSPLHF. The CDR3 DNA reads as TGTGCCAGCAGTTTTGCGGAGTCTAATTCACCCCTCCACTTT.

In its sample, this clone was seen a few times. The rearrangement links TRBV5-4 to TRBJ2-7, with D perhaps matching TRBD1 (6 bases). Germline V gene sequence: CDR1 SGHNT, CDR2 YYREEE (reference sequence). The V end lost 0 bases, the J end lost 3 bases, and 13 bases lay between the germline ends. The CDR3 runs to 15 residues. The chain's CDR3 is CASSLEVGADYEQYF. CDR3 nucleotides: TGTGCCAGCAGCTTGGAGGTGGGGGCCGACTACGAGCAGTACTTC.

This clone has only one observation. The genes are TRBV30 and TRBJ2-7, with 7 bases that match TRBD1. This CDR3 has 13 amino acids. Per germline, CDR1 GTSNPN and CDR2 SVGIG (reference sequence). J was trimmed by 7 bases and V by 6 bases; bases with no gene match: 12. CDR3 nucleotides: TGTGCCTGTTCAGGGGGTAGGGGGTTTGAGCAGTACTTC. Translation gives CACSGGRGFEQYF.

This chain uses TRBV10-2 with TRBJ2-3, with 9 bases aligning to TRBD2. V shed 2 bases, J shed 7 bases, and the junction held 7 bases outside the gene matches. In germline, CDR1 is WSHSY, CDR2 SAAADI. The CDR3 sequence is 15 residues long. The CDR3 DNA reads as TGCGCCAGCAGTGAGGCGCGGGGGGGCCAAAATACGCAGTATTTT. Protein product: CASSEARGGQNTQYF.

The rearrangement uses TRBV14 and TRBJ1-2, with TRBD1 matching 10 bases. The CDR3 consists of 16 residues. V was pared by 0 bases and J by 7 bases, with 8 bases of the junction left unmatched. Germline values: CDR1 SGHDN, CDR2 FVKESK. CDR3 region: CASSQDYGGTGVGYTF. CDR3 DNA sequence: TGTGCCAGCAGCCAAGACTACGGCGGGACAGGGGTTGGCTACACCTTC.

CDR3 bases: TGTGCCAGCAGCGCGACGACAGGGACTAATGAAAAACTGTTTTTT. Its protein product is CASSATTGTNEKLFF. J is TRBJ1-4 and V is TRBV9; 7 bases align to TRBD1. V lost 3 bases to trimming and J lost 2 bases; unmatched junction nucleotides: 4. The CDR3 has 15 amino acids. In germline, CDR1 is SGDLS, CDR2 YYNGEE.

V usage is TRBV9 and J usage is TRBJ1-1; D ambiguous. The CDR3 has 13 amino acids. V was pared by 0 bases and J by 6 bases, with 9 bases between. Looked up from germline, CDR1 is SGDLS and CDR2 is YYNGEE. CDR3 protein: CASSVAPSAEAFF. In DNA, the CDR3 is TGTGCCAGCAGCGTAGCGCCCAGTGCTGAAGCTTTCTTT.

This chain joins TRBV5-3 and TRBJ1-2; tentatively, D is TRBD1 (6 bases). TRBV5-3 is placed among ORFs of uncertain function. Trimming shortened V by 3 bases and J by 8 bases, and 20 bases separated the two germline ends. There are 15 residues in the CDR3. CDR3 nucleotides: TGTGCCAGAAGCTATGACAGGTTTTTGGTCGTAGGCTACACCTTC. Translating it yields CARSYDRFLVVGYTF.

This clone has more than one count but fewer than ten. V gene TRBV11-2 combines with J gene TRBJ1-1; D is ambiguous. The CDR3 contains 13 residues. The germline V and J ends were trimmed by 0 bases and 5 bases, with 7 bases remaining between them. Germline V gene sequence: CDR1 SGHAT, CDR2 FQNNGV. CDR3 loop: CASSLDRQTEAFF. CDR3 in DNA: TGTGCCAGCAGCTTAGATCGTCAGACTGAAGCTTTCTTT.

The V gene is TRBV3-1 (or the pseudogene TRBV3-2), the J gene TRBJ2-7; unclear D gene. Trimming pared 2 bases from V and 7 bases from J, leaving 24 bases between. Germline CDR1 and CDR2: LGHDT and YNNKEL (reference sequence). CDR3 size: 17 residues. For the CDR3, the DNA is TGTGCCAGCAGCCAACCCCCCGACCCTACCGGCCTAGGAGAGCAGTACTTC. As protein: CASSQPPDPTGLGEQYF.

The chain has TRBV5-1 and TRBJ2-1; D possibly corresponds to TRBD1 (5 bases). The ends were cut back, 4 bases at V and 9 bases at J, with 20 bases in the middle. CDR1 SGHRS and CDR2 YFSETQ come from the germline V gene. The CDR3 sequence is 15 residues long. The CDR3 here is CASSPPQALPGEQFF. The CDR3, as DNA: TGCGCCAGCAGCCCCCCACAGGCCCTTCCTGGTGAGCAGTTCTTC.

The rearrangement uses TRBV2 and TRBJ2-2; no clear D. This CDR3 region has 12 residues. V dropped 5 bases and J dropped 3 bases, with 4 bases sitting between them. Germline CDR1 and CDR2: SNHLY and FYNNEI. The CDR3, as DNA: TGTGCCAGCAGTTCTGACACCGGGGAGCTGTTTTTT. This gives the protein CASSSDTGELFF.

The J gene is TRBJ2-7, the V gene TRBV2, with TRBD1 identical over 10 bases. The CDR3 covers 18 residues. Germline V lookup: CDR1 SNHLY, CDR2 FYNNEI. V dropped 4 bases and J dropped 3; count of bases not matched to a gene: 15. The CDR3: CASSGPPGQGNDFYEQYF. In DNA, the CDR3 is TGTGCCAGCAGTGGCCCCCCGGGACAGGGGAACGACTTCTACGAGCAGTACTTC.

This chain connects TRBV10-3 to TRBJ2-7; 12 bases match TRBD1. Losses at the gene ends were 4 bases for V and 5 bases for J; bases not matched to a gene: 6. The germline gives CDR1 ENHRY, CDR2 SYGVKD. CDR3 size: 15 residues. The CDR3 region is CAISGGTGGAHEQYF. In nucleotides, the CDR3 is TGTGCCATCAGTGGGGGGACAGGGGGCGCCCACGAGCAGTACTTC.

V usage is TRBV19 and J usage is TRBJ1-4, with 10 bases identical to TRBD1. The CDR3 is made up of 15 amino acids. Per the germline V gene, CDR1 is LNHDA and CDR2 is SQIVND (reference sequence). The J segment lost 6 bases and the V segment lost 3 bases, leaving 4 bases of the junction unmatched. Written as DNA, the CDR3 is TGTGCCAGTAGTATTCGGGACAGGGGAGATGAAAAACTGTTTTTT. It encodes CASSIRDRGDEKLFF.

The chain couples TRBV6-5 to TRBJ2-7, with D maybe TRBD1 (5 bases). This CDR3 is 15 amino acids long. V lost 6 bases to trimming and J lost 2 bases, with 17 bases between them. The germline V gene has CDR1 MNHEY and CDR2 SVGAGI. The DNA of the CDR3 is TGTGCCAGCAGCCGCCGCCAGGGTCAAGCCTACGAGCAGTACTTC. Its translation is CASSRRQGQAYEQYF.